Each of the 18 T cell receptor beta chains below was sequenced from the same sample in a study of blood T cells in healthy people across ages. The second PCR ran roughly 7 to 12 cycles with a sample-barcoded 5' primer and J-beta primers. TCRdb re-called the 5' RACE reads through MiXCR, storing one row per CDR3 protein. Found here are around 710,000 distinct CDR3 sequences, around 46% of them singletons; the top ten hold 20%. Input material: blood. The source of these receptors is a woman aged 60 to 75 in good health.

This chain connects TRBV20-1 to TRBJ1-5; 11 bases match TRBD1. The CDR3 spans 14 residues. Germline V gives CDR1 DFQATT, CDR2 SNEGSKA (reference sequence). Trimming removed 4 bases from V and 6 bases from J; junction bases left unmatched: 5. In DNA form, the CDR3 reads TGCAGTGCTACCCGGGACAGGGGGAGTCAGCCCCAGCATTTT. Translated: CSATRDRGSQPQHF.

The chain employs TRBV28 and TRBJ2-5, with TRBD2 matching 13 bases. The CDR3 extends over 16 amino acids. Germline CDR1 and CDR2: MDHEN and SYDVKM. J lost 4 bases, V lost 11 bases, and 13 bases had no gene match. The CDR3 nucleotides are TGTGCCTCTTTCGGACTAGCGGGAGTCATGCGAGAGACCCAGTACTTC. Protein product: CASFGLAGVMRETQYF.

V and J are TRBV5-1 and TRBJ1-1; D perhaps matches TRBD1 (6 bases). The CDR3 consists of 15 residues. V lost 3 bases and J 6 bases, leaving 18 bases between the germline ends. Germline CDR1 and CDR2: SGHRS and YFSETQ. The CDR3 here is CASSSGQGGGAEAFF. DNA of the CDR3: TGCGCCAGCAGCTCAGGGCAAGGGGGAGGGGCTGAAGCTTTCTTT.

The CDR3 nucleotides are TGTGCCAGCAGTATACAGGGAGGAGGCTCCTACGAGCAGTACTTC. It yields the protein CASSIQGGGSYEQYF. V gene TRBV2 combines with J gene TRBJ2-7; tentatively, D is TRBD1 or TRBD2 (6 bases each). The CDR3 covers 15 residues. CDR1 SNHLY and CDR2 FYNNEI come from the germline V gene. The V end lost 5 bases, the J end lost 0 bases, and 14 bases lay between the germline ends.

This chain joins TRBV7-8 and TRBJ1-1; a possible D gene is TRBD1 (5 bases). The germline V and J ends were trimmed by 5 bases and 6 bases, with 16 bases remaining between them. CDR1 SGHVS and CDR2 FQNEAQ come from the germline V gene. The CDR3 spans 14 residues. This CDR3 reads CASSAGHGGAEAFF. CDR3 nucleotide sequence: TGTGCCAGCAGCGCTGGACACGGCGGGGCTGAAGCTTTCTTT.

This clonotype was observed a handful of times. The rearrangement uses TRBV7-9 and TRBJ1-4; 9 positions match TRBD1. V lost 6 bases and J lost 0; bases outside the gene matches: 5. Germline V CDR1 and CDR2: SEHNR, FQNEAQ (reference sequence). The CDR3 runs to 16 residues. The CDR3 nucleotides are TGTGCCAGCAGATCGGGACAGGGTGCAACTAATGAAAAACTGTTTTTT. It yields the protein CASRSGQGATNEKLFF.

V is TRBV5-1 and J is TRBJ2-1; the D call may be TRBD1 or TRBD2 (6 bases each). Trimming cost V 1 base and J 7 bases, with 15 bases left between them. Germline V lookup: CDR1 SGHRS, CDR2 YFSETQ. This CDR3 contains 15 residues. The CDR3 bases are TGCGCCAGCAGCTTGACGGGGGCCCCTTGGAATGAGCAGTTCTTC. Residues: CASSLTGAPWNEQFF.

CDR3 DNA sequence: TGTGCCAGCAGCCAGCAACGGGGAGGGGAGCAGTTCTTC. It translates to CASSQQRGGEQFF. The chain links TRBV9 to TRBJ2-1; 7 bases align to TRBD2. The CDR3 loop spans 13 amino acids. Trimming at V came to 4 bases and at J to 10 bases, leaving 8 bases not matched to a gene. Germline CDR1 SGDLS, CDR2 YYNGEE.

In this sample, this clonotype turned up a few times. The chain uses TRBV5-8 and TRBJ2-1; D unresolved. Germline assignment: CDR1 SGHTS and CDR2 YDEGEE. Trimming cost V 0 bases and J 1 base, with 14 bases left between them. CDR3 length: 17 amino acids. As DNA, the CDR3 is TGTGCCAGCAGCTTGGAATCCGGCTCTGCGTCCTACAATGAGCAGTTCTTC. Its translation is CASSLESGSASYNEQFF.

This clonotype turned up a few times. The CDR3 DNA follows: TGCAGCGTTGGGTGGGGGGCCGATGAGCAGTACTTC. It codes for CSVGWGADEQYF. The chain joins TRBV29-1 to TRBJ2-7, with D perhaps being TRBD1 or TRBD2 (6 bases each). The CDR3 is 12 residues long. CDR1 and CDR2 from the germline V gene are SQVTM and ANQGSEA. V was pared by 4 bases and J by 7 bases, with 14 bases between.

In this sample, this clonotype turned up a few times. V gene TRBV7-9 combines with J gene TRBJ2-5; TRBD1 might be the D (5 bases). Germline V gives CDR1 SEHNR, CDR2 FQNEAQ (reference sequence). The CDR3 covers 18 residues. The germline V and J ends were trimmed by 4 bases and 2 bases, with 23 bases remaining between them. The CDR3, as DNA: TGTGCCAGCAGCTCCGGCCTGGTGTATGTTGACAGTCAAGAGACCCAGTACTTC. Translating it yields CASSSGLVYVDSQETQYF.

This clonotype has at least ten counts. The rearrangement uses TRBV7-2 and TRBJ2-7; tentative D call: TRBD1 (6 bases). Germline values: CDR1 SGHTA, CDR2 FQGNSA. The CDR3 has 13 amino acids. With 1 base removed from V and 6 bases from J, the gap between germline ends came to 10 bases. This CDR3 reads CASSLGTVGEQYF. CDR3 sequence (DNA): TGTGCCAGCAGCTTAGGGACAGTGGGCGAGCAGTACTTC.

This clonotype was counted many times. This chain connects TRBV20-1 to TRBJ2-1, with 10 bases fitting TRBD1. Germline V gene lookup returns CDR1 DFQATT and CDR2 SNEGSKA (reference sequence). V lost 6 bases, J lost 8 bases, and 7 bases stayed unmatched. CDR3 length: 13 residues. The CDR3 loop reads CSAHSTGGYEQFF. The CDR3 region has the DNA TGCAGTGCCCACTCGACAGGGGGCTATGAGCAGTTCTTC.

In this sample, this clonotype turned up a few times. The chain links TRBV7-3 to TRBJ2-7; a possible D gene is TRBD2 (6 bases). Trimming left V 1 base short and J 7 bases short, with 11 bases between. The CDR3 has 13 residues. Looked up from germline, CDR1 is SGHTA and CDR2 is FQGTGA. The CDR3 reads CASSLKGGNEQYF. CDR3 nucleotides: TGTGCCAGCAGCTTAAAGGGAGGCAATGAGCAGTACTTC.

This clonotype was seen just once. The rearrangement uses TRBV6-1 and TRBJ1-1; D is unclear. V was clipped by 0 bases and J by 2 bases, with 16 bases between them. Germline V gene lookup returns CDR1 MNHNS and CDR2 SASEGT. The CDR3 consists of 17 residues. CDR3 amino acids: CASSEALGFGVNTEAFF. CDR3 bases: TGTGCCAGCAGTGAAGCGCTTGGTTTCGGGGTAAACACTGAAGCTTTCTTT.

This clonotype was picked up a small number of times. The chain has TRBV5-1 and TRBJ2-2, with TRBD1 as a possible D gene (6 bases). CDR3 length equals 17 residues. The germline gives CDR1 SGHRS, CDR2 YFSETQ. The V end lost 4 bases, the J end lost 3 bases, and 19 bases lay between the germline ends. CDR3 amino acids: CASSMERGTSDTGELFF. DNA of the CDR3: TGCGCCAGCAGCATGGAAAGGGGGACGTCGGACACCGGGGAGCTGTTTTTT.

There are a few counts of this clonotype. This rearrangement joins TRBV2 to TRBJ2-3; 8 nucleotides agree with TRBD2. The V gene's germline CDR1 is SNHLY and CDR2 FYNNEI. The V segment lost 6 bases and the J segment 6 bases; nucleotides outside the gene matches: 11. This CDR3 region has 15 residues. CDR3 coding DNA: TGTGCCAGCAGGCCCCCTAGCGGGCCAGGGGATACGCAGTATTTT. This codes for CASRPPSGPGDTQYF.

This clonotype was seen just once. The chain links TRBV20-1 to TRBJ2-3, with 12 bases lining up with TRBD2. The CDR3 loop spans 16 amino acids. V lost 6 bases to trimming and J lost 1 base; unmatched junction nucleotides: 8. Germline V gene lookup returns CDR1 DFQATT and CDR2 SNEGSKA (reference sequence). DNA for the CDR3: TGCAGTGCCGTTGGACTAGCGGGATCTCGCACAGATACGCAGTATTTT. Amino acids: CSAVGLAGSRTDTQYF.